A single sample gave rise to the 5 T cell receptor beta chains below, sequenced in a study of resident and recirculating memory T cells in vitiligo. Some clones are missing from TCRdb's copy, which holds only in-frame ones; the method was immunoSEQ multiplex PCR. The table has fewer than 85,000 clones, roughly 94% seen once. Sequencing was carried out using blood. Receptors were obtained from a male donor with vitiligo.

The CDR3 DNA sequence: TGTGCCAGCAGTTCTCGACAGGTGAGCTCCTACAATGAGCAGTTCTTC. Translation gives CASSSRQVSSYNEQFF. The rearrangement uses TRBV28 and TRBJ2-1; the D gene is possibly TRBD1 (6 bases). Trimming stripped 4 bases from V and 0 bases from J, with 13 bases between. This CDR3 comprises 16 residues. CDR1 is MDHEN, CDR2 SYDVKM, per germline.

The V call is TRBV7-8, the J call TRBJ2-4, with D possibly TRBD2 on 6 matching bases. V lost 0 bases and J 11 bases, leaving 17 bases between the germline ends. The V gene's germline CDR1 is SGHVS and CDR2 FQNEAQ. The CDR3 is 15 residues long. CDR3 sequence: CASSLAQGGTFFQYF. The CDR3 DNA sequence: TGTGCCAGCAGCTTAGCGCAAGGCGGGACCTTTTTTCAGTACTTC.

The chain combines TRBV7-9 with TRBJ2-6; D is uncertain. The germline CDR1 and CDR2 sequences are SEHNR and FQNEAQ (reference sequence). The CDR3 is 18 amino acids. V gave up 2 bases and J gave up 0 bases, with 14 bases separating them. The CDR3 region is CASSLQAAAFSGANVLTF. The CDR3 coding sequence is TGTGCCAGCAGCTTACAGGCCGCCGCCTTCTCTGGGGCCAACGTCCTGACTTTC. Full variable domain (remainder filled in from reference TRBV7-9 and TRBJ2-6): DTGVSQNPRHKITKRGQNVTFRCDPISEHNRLYWYRQTLGQGPEFLTYFQNEAQLEKSRLLSDRFSAERPKGSFSTLEIQRTEQGDSAMYLCASSLQAAAFSGANVLTFGAGSRLTVL.

The rearrangement uses TRBV6-1 and TRBJ2-3; possibly TRBD1 for D (6 bases). Germline values: CDR1 MNHNS, CDR2 SASEGT. The CDR3 is 13 residues long. The V end lost 6 bases, the J end lost 5 bases, and 12 bases lay between the germline ends. This CDR3 is CASRETGIDTQYF. In nucleotides, the CDR3 is TGTGCCAGCAGGGAAACAGGGATAGATACGCAGTATTTT.

This chain connects TRBV9 to TRBJ2-3; 9 bases line up with TRBD1. The CDR3 loop spans 16 amino acids. Germline V gene data show CDR1 as SGDLS and CDR2 as YYNGEE. V lost 4 bases, J lost 3 bases, and 9 bases stayed unmatched. CDR3 loop: CASSSNRGRGTDTQYF. The CDR3 DNA sequence: TGTGCCAGCAGCTCAAACAGGGGGCGAGGAACAGATACGCAGTATTTT.